This TCR beta chain was identified in a study of blood T cells in healthy people across ages. Comments on this clonotype: Its specificity is not known.

Germline V lookup: CDR1 SGHRS, CDR2 YFSETQ. CDR3 length: 16 amino acids. The use of a sample-barcoded 5' primer and a J-beta primer mix characterized a second PCR of roughly 7 to 11 cycles. The authors tagged each cDNA molecule using a template-switch adaptor with 12 random nucleotides. A single record per CDR3 protein comes from TCRdb applying MiXCR to the 5' RACE reads. Seen here are 1.5 million to 2 million distinct CDR3 sequences, approximately 39% observed once, and the top ten hold around 23%. Study results and limitations: Among T cells, TCR beta diversity per million cells dropped roughly linearly as age rose. No conclusive comparison of naive versus antigen-experienced cells was possible with unsorted PBMCs.

The chain couples TRBV5-1 to TRBJ2-5; 9 bases fit TRBD2. The assigned J gene may be wrong: the sequence end matches TRBJ2-7 better. Sample: blood. This TCR was sampled from a human donor in good health. This chain's CDR3 is CASSLGLAEVAYEQYF. CDR3 nucleotide sequence: TGCGCCAGCAGCTTGGGACTAGCGGAAGTCGCCTACGAGCAGTACTTC.